Listed here are 5 T cell receptor beta chains from one sample, sequenced in a study of OX40 agonist ivuxolimab in advanced cancers. The library came from the immunoSEQ multiplex PCR assay. Entries here come from immuneACCESS through TCRdb and include only in-frame sequences with V and J called. Some clones fail to appear in such tables; in the studies checked, an unresolved V gene covers under half of the shortfall, and the cause of the remainder is unknown. In this sample the table shows around 75,000 clones, roughly nine tenths of which occur a single time. Of the sample, over 2.5% is held by the ten largest clones. Here the sequenced sample was CD4+ or CD8+ T cells sorted from blood, taken in a trial of the OX40 agonist ivuxolimab. These receptors originate from an adult with an advanced solid tumor such as melanoma, head and neck, liver or kidney cancer.

CDR3 in DNA: TGCAGCGTACCCTTGTTCGGTGGAGGATCACCCCTCCACTTT. Translation: CSVPLFGGGSPLHF. The V and J genes are TRBV29-1 and TRBJ1-6, with unresolved D. This CDR3 has 14 residues. With 6 bases removed from V and 10 bases from J, the gap between germline ends came to 19 bases. CDR1 is SQVTM, CDR2 ANQGSEA, per germline.

The chain combines TRBV7-9 with TRBJ1-6; tentative D call: TRBD1 (6 bases). V was cut by 0 bases and J by 3 bases, with 15 bases left in between. The length of the CDR3 is 18 residues. Germline CDR1 is SEHNR and CDR2 is FQNEAQ (reference sequence). The CDR3 nucleotides read TGTGCCAGCAGCTTAGCGAAAGGAACAGGGATCTATAATTCACCCCTCCACTTT. This codes for CASSLAKGTGIYNSPLHF.

The chain has TRBV5-1 and TRBJ1-4; D is unresolved. V was clipped by 2 bases and J by 3 bases, with 11 bases between them. This CDR3 is built from 15 residues. Germline V gene sequence: CDR1 SGHRS, CDR2 YFSETQ. The CDR3 DNA sequence: TGCGCCAGCAGCTTAGCTCTGGGAGCTAATGAAAAACTGTTTTTT. This codes for CASSLALGANEKLFF.

This chain connects TRBV18 to TRBJ1-1; the D gene is possibly TRBD1 (5 bases). The V gene lost 6 bases and the J gene lost 3 bases, with 14 bases spanning the gap. This CDR3 is 14 amino acids long. The V gene's germline CDR1 is KGHSH and CDR2 LQKENI. For the CDR3, the DNA is TGTGCCAGCTCCCCAGACAGCCCGTACACTGAAGCTTTCTTT. Translation gives CASSPDSPYTEAFF.

This chain links TRBV5-4 with TRBJ1-6; 11 nucleotides match TRBD1. The CDR3 length is 16 residues. Germline CDR1 reads SGHNT; CDR2 reads YYREEE (reference sequence). Unmatched junction bases numbered 7, after V lost 3 bases and J lost 8 bases. The CDR3 reads CASSSGGQGAYSPLHF. CDR3 bases: TGTGCCAGCAGCTCGGGCGGACAGGGGGCTTATTCACCCCTCCACTTT.